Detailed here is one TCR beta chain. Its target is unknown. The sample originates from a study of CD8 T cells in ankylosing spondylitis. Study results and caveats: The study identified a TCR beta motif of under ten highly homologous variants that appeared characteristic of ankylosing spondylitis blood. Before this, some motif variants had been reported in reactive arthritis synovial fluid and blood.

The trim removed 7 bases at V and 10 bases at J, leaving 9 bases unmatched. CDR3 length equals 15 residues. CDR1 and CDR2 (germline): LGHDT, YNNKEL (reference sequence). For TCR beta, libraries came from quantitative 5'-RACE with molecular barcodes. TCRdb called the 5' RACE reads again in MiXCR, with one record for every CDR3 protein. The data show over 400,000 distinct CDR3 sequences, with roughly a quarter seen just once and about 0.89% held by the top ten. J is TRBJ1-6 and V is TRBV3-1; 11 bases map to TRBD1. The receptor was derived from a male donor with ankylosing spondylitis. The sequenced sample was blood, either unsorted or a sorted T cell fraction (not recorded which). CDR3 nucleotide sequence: TGTGCCAGCACTCCTAGGACAGGGGGCAACTCACCCCTCCACTTT. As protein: CASTPRTGGNSPLHF.